This is a list of T cell receptor beta chains from one sample in a study of T-cell memory formation after mild COVID-19. TCRdb re-derived calls from the 5' RACE reads in MiXCR, one entry per CDR3 protein. Of about 350,000 distinct CDR3 sequences listed, approximately 14% are singletons. Sequenced material: PBMCs or a T cell subset sorted from them (not recorded which). These receptors all stem from a man younger than 35 who had mild COVID-19 (a few samples of this study predate the infection). Cell type and time point are not known. CDR3s include the opening cysteine and the closing phenylalanine or tryptophan. Each record gives: J gene, V gene, D gene, clone size, CDR3 DNA, CDR3 protein. D genes are given only for firm matches. Expanded clones are given a class, and other clones once, few, many or no size at all.

j_gene: TRBJ1-4
v_gene: TRBV4-2
d_gene: -
abundance: few
CDR3nt: TGTGCCAGCAGCCAAGTGAGGGGGTTTAATGAAAAACTGTTTTTT
CDR3aa: CASSQVRGFNEKLFF

j_gene: TRBJ2-1
v_gene: TRBV3-1
d_gene: TRBD1
abundance: -
CDR3nt: TGTGCCAGCAGCCCGTCGGGACAGGGATTATACCCCAACTTCTTC
CDR3aa: CASSPSGQGLYPNFF

j_gene: TRBJ1-4
v_gene: TRBV7-9
d_gene: -
abundance: few
CDR3nt: TGTGCCAGCAGCCCGAAGAGGGTCGGCGAAAAACTGTTTTTT
CDR3aa: CASSPKRVGEKLFF

j_gene: TRBJ1-1
v_gene: TRBV6-2/TRBV6-3
d_gene: -
abundance: few
CDR3nt: TGTGCCAGCAGTTTCCGTATTTCGAACACTGAAGCTTTCTTT
CDR3aa: CASSFRISNTEAFF

j_gene: TRBJ2-2
v_gene: TRBV29-1
d_gene: TRBD1
abundance: -
CDR3nt: TGCAGCGTTGAACTTCAGGGGGCCGGGGAGCTGTTTTTT
CDR3aa: CSVELQGAGELFF

j_gene: TRBJ2-7
v_gene: TRBV7-9
d_gene: -
abundance: few
CDR3nt: TGTGCCAGCAGCCCCCCGTCTGTTTTATACGAGCAGTACTTC
CDR3aa: CASSPPSVLYEQYF

j_gene: TRBJ2-6
v_gene: TRBV6-5
d_gene: -
abundance: many
CDR3nt: TGTGCCAGCAGTTCGACAGAATCTGGGGCCAACGTCCTGACTTTC
CDR3aa: CASSSTESGANVLTF

j_gene: TRBJ1-1
v_gene: TRBV28
d_gene: TRBD1
abundance: -
CDR3nt: TGTGCCACCGGGACAGGGGTAGGAAACACTGAAGCTTTCTTT
CDR3aa: CATGTGVGNTEAFF

j_gene: TRBJ1-6
v_gene: TRBV5-4
d_gene: TRBD1
abundance: few
CDR3nt: TGTGCCAGCAGCTTGTACAGGGGGGATGAAAATTCACCCCTCCACTTT
CDR3aa: CASSLYRGDENSPLHF

j_gene: TRBJ1-1
v_gene: TRBV6-2/TRBV6-3
d_gene: -
abundance: few
CDR3nt: TGTGCCAGTCTACAGGAGCCGAACACTGAAGCTTTCTTT
CDR3aa: CASLQEPNTEAFF

j_gene: TRBJ2-5
v_gene: TRBV11-2
d_gene: -
abundance: -
CDR3nt: TGTGCCAGCAGCGCCGGAACAAAGACCCAGTACTTC
CDR3aa: CASSAGTKTQYF

j_gene: TRBJ2-2
v_gene: TRBV20-1
d_gene: TRBD1
abundance: many
CDR3nt: TGCAGTGCTAGAGACTTCGGACAGGGGGCTGGCGGGGAGCTGTTTTTT
CDR3aa: CSARDFGQGAGGELFF

j_gene: TRBJ1-2
v_gene: TRBV10-3
d_gene: -
abundance: -
CDR3nt: TGTGCCATCCTTGGACAGACCGGCTACACCTTC
CDR3aa: CAILGQTGYTF

j_gene: TRBJ2-5
v_gene: TRBV5-5
d_gene: -
abundance: -
CDR3nt: TGTGCCAGCAGCTTGTTACGGTACCAAGAGACCCAGTACTTC
CDR3aa: CASSLLRYQETQYF

j_gene: TRBJ2-3
v_gene: TRBV5-5
d_gene: TRBD2
abundance: few
CDR3nt: TGTGCCAGCAGCACGACTAGCGGTGGAGATACGCAGTATTTT
CDR3aa: CASSTTSGGDTQYF

j_gene: TRBJ1-5
v_gene: TRBV4-3
d_gene: -
abundance: -
CDR3nt: TGCGCCAGCAGCCAAGGACGTTATAGCAATCAGCCCCAGCATTTT
CDR3aa: CASSQGRYSNQPQHF

j_gene: TRBJ2-7
v_gene: TRBV24-1
d_gene: TRBD1
abundance: many
CDR3nt: TGTGCCACCAGTGATCTGACTGAACAGGGGGCTAGGTACGAGCAGTACTTC
CDR3aa: CATSDLTEQGARYEQYF

j_gene: TRBJ2-3
v_gene: TRBV7-2
d_gene: TRBD1
abundance: -
CDR3nt: TGTGCCAGCAGCCGCCGACAGGGTTCCACAGATACGCAGTATTTT
CDR3aa: CASSRRQGSTDTQYF

j_gene: TRBJ1-5
v_gene: TRBV6-6
d_gene: -
abundance: -
CDR3nt: TGTGCCAGCAAGGGGGGGGCGGGCAATCAGCCCCAGCATTTT
CDR3aa: CASKGGAGNQPQHF

j_gene: TRBJ2-6
v_gene: TRBV18
d_gene: TRBD1
abundance: few
CDR3nt: TGTGCCAGCTCACCTGACAGGGGTGGGGCCAACGTCCTGACTTTC
CDR3aa: CASSPDRGGANVLTF

j_gene: TRBJ2-5
v_gene: TRBV5-1
d_gene: -
abundance: few
CDR3nt: TGCGCCAGCCAGTGGGAGAGTGTGGAGACCCAGTACTTC
CDR3aa: CASQWESVETQYF

j_gene: TRBJ2-1
v_gene: TRBV12-3/TRBV12-4
d_gene: -
abundance: few
CDR3nt: TGTGCCAGCAGTTTCCAGGGATCGGGGAATGAGCAGTTCTTC
CDR3aa: CASSFQGSGNEQFF

j_gene: TRBJ2-5
v_gene: TRBV7-8
d_gene: -
abundance: few
CDR3nt: TGTGCCAGCAGCTTAGGGAGGCGTGCCCCCCGGGGGACCCAGTACTTC
CDR3aa: CASSLGRRAPRGTQYF

j_gene: TRBJ1-6
v_gene: TRBV7-3
d_gene: -
abundance: many
CDR3nt: TGTGCCGGACATACAGAGTGTAATTCACCCCTCCACTTT
CDR3aa: CAGHTECNSPLHF

j_gene: TRBJ2-3
v_gene: TRBV19
d_gene: TRBD2
abundance: few
CDR3nt: TGTGCCAGTAGTATTCTCCCTAGCGGGAACACAGATACGCAGTATTTT
CDR3aa: CASSILPSGNTDTQYF

j_gene: TRBJ1-1
v_gene: TRBV20-1
d_gene: -
abundance: -
CDR3nt: TGCAGTGCTAGAGGACGAACTATCGCTGAAGCTTTCTTT
CDR3aa: CSARGRTIAEAFF

j_gene: TRBJ2-3
v_gene: TRBV9
d_gene: TRBD2
abundance: -
CDR3nt: TGTGCCAGCGGTAGCTACTCGGGGGGGCGAAACACAGATACGCAGTATTTT
CDR3aa: CASGSYSGGRNTDTQYF

j_gene: TRBJ2-3
v_gene: TRBV5-1
d_gene: -
abundance: few
CDR3nt: TGCGCCAGCAGGGGTTTCAGGGATACGCAGTATTTT
CDR3aa: CASRGFRDTQYF

j_gene: TRBJ2-3
v_gene: TRBV7-2
d_gene: -
abundance: many
CDR3nt: TGTGCCAGCAGCCGAAGTAAGGCAGATACGCAGTATTTT
CDR3aa: CASSRSKADTQYF

j_gene: TRBJ2-3
v_gene: TRBV20-1
d_gene: TRBD2
abundance: -
CDR3nt: TGCAGTGCCTGGGAGGGTACTAGCACAGATACGCAGTATTTT
CDR3aa: CSAWEGTSTDTQYF

j_gene: TRBJ1-1
v_gene: TRBV29-1
d_gene: -
abundance: -
CDR3nt: TGCAGCGTCCAGACGGCTGAAGCTTTCTTT
CDR3aa: CSVQTAEAFF